This T cell receptor beta chain originates from a study of cytomegalovirus exposure and HLA in healthy donors. 13 Jbeta primers and 60 Vbeta primers were used for the PCR. The repertoire was sequenced with immunoSEQ multiplex PCR; TCRdb's copy has only in-frame clones and lacks some. Counted here are 150,000 to 200,000 clones, about 65% occurring once; the ten biggest clones make up around 4.5%. V was pared by 6 bases and J by 10 bases, with 9 bases of the junction left unmatched. The germline V gene has CDR1 MNHNY and CDR2 SVGAGI (reference sequence). This CDR3 is 13 amino acids long. J is TRBJ1-1 and V is TRBV6-6; TRBD1 matches at 9 bases. The sequenced material came from PBMCs. This TCR derives from a woman under 30 in good health and CMV-seropositive. The CDR3 loop reads CASRTGTGWRAFF. The CDR3 bases are TGTGCCAGCAGAACCGGGACAGGGTGGCGAGCTTTCTTT.